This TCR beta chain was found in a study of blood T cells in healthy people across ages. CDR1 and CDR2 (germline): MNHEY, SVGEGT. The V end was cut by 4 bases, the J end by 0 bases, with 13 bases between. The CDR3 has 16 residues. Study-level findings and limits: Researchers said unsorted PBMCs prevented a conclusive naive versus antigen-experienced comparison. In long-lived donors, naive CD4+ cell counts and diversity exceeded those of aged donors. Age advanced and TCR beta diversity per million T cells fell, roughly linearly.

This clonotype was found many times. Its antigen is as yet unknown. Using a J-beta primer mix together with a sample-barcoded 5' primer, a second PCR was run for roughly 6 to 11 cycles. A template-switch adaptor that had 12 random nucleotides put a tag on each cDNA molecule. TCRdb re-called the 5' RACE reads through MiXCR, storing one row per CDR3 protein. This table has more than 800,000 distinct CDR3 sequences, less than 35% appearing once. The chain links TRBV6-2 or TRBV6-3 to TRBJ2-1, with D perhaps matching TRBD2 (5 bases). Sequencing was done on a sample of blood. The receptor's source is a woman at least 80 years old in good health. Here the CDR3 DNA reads TGTGCCAGCAGTTCTCGTAGTGGAGGCTCCTACAATGAGCAGTTCTTC. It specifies CASSSRSGGSYNEQFF.